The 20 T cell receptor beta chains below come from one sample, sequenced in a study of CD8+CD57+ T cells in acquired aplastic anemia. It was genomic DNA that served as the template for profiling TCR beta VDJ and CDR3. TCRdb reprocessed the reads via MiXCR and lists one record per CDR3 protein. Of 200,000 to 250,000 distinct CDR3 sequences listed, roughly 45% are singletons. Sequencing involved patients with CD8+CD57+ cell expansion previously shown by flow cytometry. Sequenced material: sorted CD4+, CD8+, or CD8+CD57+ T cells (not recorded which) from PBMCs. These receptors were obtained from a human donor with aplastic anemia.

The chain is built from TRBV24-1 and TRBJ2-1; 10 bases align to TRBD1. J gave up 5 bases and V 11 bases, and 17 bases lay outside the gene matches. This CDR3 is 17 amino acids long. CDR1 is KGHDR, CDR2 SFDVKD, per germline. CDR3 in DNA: TGTGCCAGCAGCAATCCCCCCCTGGACAGGGGGAACAATGAGCAGTTCTTC. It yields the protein CASSNPPLDRGNNEQFF.

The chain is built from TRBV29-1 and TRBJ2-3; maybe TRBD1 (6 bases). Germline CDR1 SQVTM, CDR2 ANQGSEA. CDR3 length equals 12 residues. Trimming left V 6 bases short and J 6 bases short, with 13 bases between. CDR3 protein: CSVGEQGDTQYF. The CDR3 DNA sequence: TGCAGCGTGGGGGAGCAGGGGGATACGCAGTATTTT.

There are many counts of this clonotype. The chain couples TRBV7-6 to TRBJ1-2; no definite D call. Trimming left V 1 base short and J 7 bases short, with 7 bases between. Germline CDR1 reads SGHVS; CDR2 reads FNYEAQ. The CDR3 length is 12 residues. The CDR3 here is CASSLGGAGYTF. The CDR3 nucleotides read TGTGCCAGCAGCTTAGGGGGTGCTGGCTACACCTTC.

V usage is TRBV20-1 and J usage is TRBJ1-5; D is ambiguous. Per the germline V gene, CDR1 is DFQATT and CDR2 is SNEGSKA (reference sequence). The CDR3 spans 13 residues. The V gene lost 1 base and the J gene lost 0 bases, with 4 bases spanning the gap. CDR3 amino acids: CSARGDSNQPQHF. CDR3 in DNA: TGCAGTGCTAGAGGGGATAGCAATCAGCCCCAGCATTTT.

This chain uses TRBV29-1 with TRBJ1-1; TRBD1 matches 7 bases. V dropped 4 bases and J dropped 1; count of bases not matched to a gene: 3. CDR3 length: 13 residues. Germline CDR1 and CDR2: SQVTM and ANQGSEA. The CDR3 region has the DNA TGCAGCGTTGTGGGACAGTGGAACACTGAAGCTTTCTTT. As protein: CSVVGQWNTEAFF.

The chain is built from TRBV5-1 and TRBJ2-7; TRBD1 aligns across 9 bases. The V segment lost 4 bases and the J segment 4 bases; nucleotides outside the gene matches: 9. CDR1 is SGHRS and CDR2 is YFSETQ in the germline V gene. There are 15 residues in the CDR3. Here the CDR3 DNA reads TGCGCCAGCAGCAGGGCTCCGGACAGGGGTTACGAGCAGTACTTC. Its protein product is CASSRAPDRGYEQYF.

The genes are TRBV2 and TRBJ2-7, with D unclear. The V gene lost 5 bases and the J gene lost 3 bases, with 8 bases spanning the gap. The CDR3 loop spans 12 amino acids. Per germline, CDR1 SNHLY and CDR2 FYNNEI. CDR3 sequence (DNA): TGTGCCAGCAGTTTGTTGGACTACGAGCAGTACTTC. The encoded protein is CASSLLDYEQYF.

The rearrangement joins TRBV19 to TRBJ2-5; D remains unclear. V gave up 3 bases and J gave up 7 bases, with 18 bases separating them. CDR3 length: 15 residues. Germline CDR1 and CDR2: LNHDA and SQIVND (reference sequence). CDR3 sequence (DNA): TGTGCCAGTAGTATCGAGTTCCCCGGGCTAGGGACCCAGTACTTC. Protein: CASSIEFPGLGTQYF.

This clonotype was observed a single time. The DNA for the CDR3 is TGTGCCAGCAGCTTAGTGGGTGGTAACCTAGACGAGCAGTACTTC. As protein: CASSLVGGNLDEQYF. The chain joins TRBV7-2 to TRBJ2-7; the D is unclear. This CDR3 has 15 amino acids. V lost 1 base and J lost 5, with 15 bases in between. Germline values: CDR1 SGHTA, CDR2 FQGNSA.

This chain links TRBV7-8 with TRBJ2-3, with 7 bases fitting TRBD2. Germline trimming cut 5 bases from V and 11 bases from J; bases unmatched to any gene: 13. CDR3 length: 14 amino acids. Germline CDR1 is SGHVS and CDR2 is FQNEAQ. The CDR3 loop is CASSLRLGEGEQYF. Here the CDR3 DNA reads TGTGCCAGCAGCCTGAGATTAGGGGAGGGTGAGCAGTATTTT.

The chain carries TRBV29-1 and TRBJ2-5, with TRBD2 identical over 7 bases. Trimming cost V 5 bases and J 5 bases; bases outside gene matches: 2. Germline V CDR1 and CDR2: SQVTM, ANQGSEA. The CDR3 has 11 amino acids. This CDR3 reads CSVREDETQYF. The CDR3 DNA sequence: TGCAGCGTTCGGGAGGATGAGACCCAGTACTTC.

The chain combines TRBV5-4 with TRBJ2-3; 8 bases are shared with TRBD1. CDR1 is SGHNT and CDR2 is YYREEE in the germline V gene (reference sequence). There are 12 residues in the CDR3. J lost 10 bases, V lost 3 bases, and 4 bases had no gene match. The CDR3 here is CASSSSQGAQYF. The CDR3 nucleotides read TGTGCCAGCAGCTCGTCACAGGGGGCGCAGTATTTT.

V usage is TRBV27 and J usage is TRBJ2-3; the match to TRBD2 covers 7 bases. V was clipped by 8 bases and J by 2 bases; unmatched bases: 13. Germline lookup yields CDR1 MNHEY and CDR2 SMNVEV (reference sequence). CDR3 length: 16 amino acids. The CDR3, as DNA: TGTGCCAGCTCCCCAAGTGCGGGGGTCTACACAGATACGCAGTATTTT. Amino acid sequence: CASSPSAGVYTDTQYF.

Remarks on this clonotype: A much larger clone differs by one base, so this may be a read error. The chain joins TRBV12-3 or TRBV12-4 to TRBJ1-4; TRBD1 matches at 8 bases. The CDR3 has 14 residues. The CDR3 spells CASSLTGAGEELFF. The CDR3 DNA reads TGTGCCAGCAGTTTGACAGGGGCGGGTGAAGAACTGTTTTTT.

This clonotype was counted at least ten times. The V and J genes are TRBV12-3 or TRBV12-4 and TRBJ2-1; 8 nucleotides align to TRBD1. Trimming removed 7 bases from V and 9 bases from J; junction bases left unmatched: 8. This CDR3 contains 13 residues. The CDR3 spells CASIGQGLGEQFF. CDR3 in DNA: TGTGCCAGCATCGGACAGGGATTAGGTGAGCAGTTCTTC.

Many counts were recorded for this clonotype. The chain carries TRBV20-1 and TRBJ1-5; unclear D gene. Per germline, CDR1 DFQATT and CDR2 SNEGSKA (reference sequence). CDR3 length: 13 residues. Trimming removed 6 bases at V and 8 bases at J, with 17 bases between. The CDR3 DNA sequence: TGCAGTGCCTACTCGGAGGGTTTTGAGCCCCAGCATTTT. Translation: CSAYSEGFEPQHF.

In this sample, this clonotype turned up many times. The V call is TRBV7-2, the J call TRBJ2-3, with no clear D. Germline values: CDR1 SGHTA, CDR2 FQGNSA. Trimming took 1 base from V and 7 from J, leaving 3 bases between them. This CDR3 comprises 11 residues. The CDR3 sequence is CASSLVYTQYF. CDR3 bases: TGTGCCAGCAGCTTAGTTTATACGCAGTATTTT.

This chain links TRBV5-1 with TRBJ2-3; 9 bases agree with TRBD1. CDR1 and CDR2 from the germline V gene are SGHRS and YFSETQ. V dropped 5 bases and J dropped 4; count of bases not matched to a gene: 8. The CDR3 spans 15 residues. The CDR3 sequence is CASRFGTGMADTQYF. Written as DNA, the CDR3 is TGCGCCAGCAGATTTGGGACAGGGATGGCAGATACGCAGTATTTT.

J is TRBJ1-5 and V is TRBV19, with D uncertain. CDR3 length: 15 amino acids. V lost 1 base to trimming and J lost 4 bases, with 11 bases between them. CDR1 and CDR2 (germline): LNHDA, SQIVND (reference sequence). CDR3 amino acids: CASSIVGGPNQPQHF. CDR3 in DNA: TGTGCCAGTAGTATAGTAGGTGGGCCAAATCAGCCCCAGCATTTT.

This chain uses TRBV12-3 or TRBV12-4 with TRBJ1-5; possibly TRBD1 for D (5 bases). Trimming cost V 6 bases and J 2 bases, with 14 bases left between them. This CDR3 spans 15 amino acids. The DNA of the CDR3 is TGTGCCAGCAGCCGGGACTCGATCGGCAATCAGCCCCAGCATTTT. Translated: CASSRDSIGNQPQHF.